These 14 T cell receptor beta chains share one sample of origin, sequenced in a study of monozygotic twins with inflammatory bowel disease. One entry per CDR3 protein, without DNA, is what TCRdb gives after re-calling the 5' RACE reads. The sample is made up of around 450,000 distinct CDR3 sequences, and the top ten hold 2% to 3% of it. The sequenced sample was blood. The receptors come from a human donor with ulcerative colitis or Crohn's disease, or a healthy co-twin of an affected twin (not recorded which).

The chain uses TRBV3-1 and TRBJ1-1. Germline V gene lookup returns CDR1 LGHDT and CDR2 YNNKEL (reference sequence). The CDR3 loop spans 14 amino acids. The CDR3 sequence is CASSHRDFATEAFF.

V and J are TRBV6-5 and TRBJ2-1. The germline V gene encodes CDR1 MNHEY and CDR2 SVGAGI. CDR3 size: 11 residues. CDR3: CASSYSREQFF.

The gene calls are TRBV15 and TRBJ1-4. The CDR3 has 14 amino acids. CDR1 is LNHNV, CDR2 YYDKDF, per germline (reference sequence). The CDR3 is CATSGRLDGEKLFF.

This chain joins TRBV9 and TRBJ2-3; TCRdb's assignment of TRBD1 cannot be checked, as there is no DNA. The germline gives CDR1 SGDLS, CDR2 YYNGEE. The CDR3 covers 22 residues. This CDR3 is CASSVRTPIPGGPKEFTDTQYF.

The chain carries TRBV3-1 and TRBJ1-4; TCRdb's D gene call, TRBD1, goes unchecked for lack of DNA. The CDR3 consists of 16 residues. The germline V gene has CDR1 LGHDT and CDR2 YNNKEL (reference sequence). CDR3 amino acids: CASSRGQSTTNEKLFF.

J is TRBJ2-1 and V is TRBV7-2. The length of the CDR3 is 13 residues. Germline V gene data show CDR1 as SGHTA and CDR2 as FQGNSA. The CDR3 here is CATTGGAFNEQFF. Full variable domain (remainder filled in from reference TRBV7-2 and TRBJ2-1): GAGVSQSPSNKVTEKGKDVELRCDPISGHTALYWYRQSLGQGLEFLIYFQGNSAPDKSGLPSDRFSAERTGGSVSTLTIQRTQQEDSAVYLCATTGGAFNEQFFGPGTRLTVL.

The rearrangement joins TRBV6-1 to TRBJ2-4; TCRdb outputs TRBD1, but without DNA this stays unchecked. Germline V CDR1 and CDR2: MNHNS, SASEGT. CDR3 length: 15 amino acids. This CDR3 is CASSELGAKADIHYF.

This chain links TRBV28 with TRBJ1-1; TCRdb indicates TRBD1, and absent DNA this call remains unverified. The CDR3 is made up of 13 amino acids. CDR1 MDHEN and CDR2 SYDVKM come from the germline V gene. CDR3 amino acids: CATKRGGDTEAFF.

This chain links TRBV5-1 with TRBJ1-2. The length of the CDR3 is 15 residues. The germline V gene encodes CDR1 SGHRS and CDR2 YFSETQ. Here the CDR3 reads CASSLEAKENYGYTF.

The chain is built from TRBV5-5 and TRBJ1-5. Germline CDR1 SGHKS, CDR2 YYEKEE (reference sequence). This CDR3 is 15 amino acids long. The chain's CDR3 is CASSFDERSNQPQHF. The full variable domain, completed using reference TRBV5-5 and TRBJ1-5, is DAGVTQSPTHLIKTRGQQVTLRCSPISGHKSVSWYQQVLGQGPQFIFQYYEKEERGRGNFPDRFSARQFPNYSSELNVNALLLGDSALYLCASSFDERSNQPQHFGDGTRLSIL.

The chain has TRBV5-1 and TRBJ2-7; TCRdb gives TRBD1 as the D gene, but with no DNA this cannot be confirmed. Germline V lookup: CDR1 SGHRS, CDR2 YFSETQ. The CDR3 runs to 17 residues. The CDR3 spells CASSLVSEGRSPYEQYF.

The genes are TRBV24-1 and TRBJ1-1; absent DNA, TCRdb's TRBD1 call cannot be checked. CDR3 size: 13 residues. Germline CDR1 reads KGHDR; CDR2 reads SFDVKD. The CDR3 protein is CAVQGTMNTEAFF.

The rearrangement links TRBV10-3 to TRBJ1-2. CDR1 is ENHRY and CDR2 is SYGVKD in the germline V gene. The length of the CDR3 is 12 residues. The CDR3: CAITAAGYGYTF.

This chain connects TRBV10-3 to TRBJ2-1. The CDR3 consists of 15 residues. Germline-derived CDR1 and CDR2 are ENHRY and SYGVKD. This CDR3 is CAMRESESSYNEQFF.